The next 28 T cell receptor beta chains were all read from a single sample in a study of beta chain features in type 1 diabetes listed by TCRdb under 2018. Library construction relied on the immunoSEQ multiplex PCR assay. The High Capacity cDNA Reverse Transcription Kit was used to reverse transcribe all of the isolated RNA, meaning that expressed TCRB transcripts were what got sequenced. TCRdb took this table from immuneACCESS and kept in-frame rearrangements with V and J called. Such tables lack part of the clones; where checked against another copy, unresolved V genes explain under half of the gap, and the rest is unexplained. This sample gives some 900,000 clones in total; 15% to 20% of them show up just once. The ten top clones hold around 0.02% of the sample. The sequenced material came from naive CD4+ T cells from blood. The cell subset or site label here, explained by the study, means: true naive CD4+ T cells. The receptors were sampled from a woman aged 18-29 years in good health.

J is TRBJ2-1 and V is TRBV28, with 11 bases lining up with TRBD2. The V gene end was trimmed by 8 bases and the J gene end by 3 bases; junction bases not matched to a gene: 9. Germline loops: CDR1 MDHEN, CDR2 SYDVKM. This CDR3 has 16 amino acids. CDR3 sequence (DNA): TGTGCCAGCCCCCCGACTAGCGGGATCCTCTACAATGAGCAGTTCTTC. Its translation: CASPPTSGILYNEQFF.

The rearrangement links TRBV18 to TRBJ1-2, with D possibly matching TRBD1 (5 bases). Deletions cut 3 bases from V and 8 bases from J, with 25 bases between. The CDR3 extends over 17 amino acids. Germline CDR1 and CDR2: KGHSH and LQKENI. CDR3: CASSPMNIEGSGKGYTF. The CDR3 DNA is TGTGCCAGCTCACCGATGAACATAGAGGGGTCTGGAAAAGGCTACACCTTC.

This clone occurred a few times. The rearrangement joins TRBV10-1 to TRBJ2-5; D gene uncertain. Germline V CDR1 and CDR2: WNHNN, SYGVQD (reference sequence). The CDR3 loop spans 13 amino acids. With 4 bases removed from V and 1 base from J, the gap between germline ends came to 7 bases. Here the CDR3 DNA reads TGCGCCAGCAGTGGGAGCATCCAAGAGACCCAGTACTTC. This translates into CASSGSIQETQYF.

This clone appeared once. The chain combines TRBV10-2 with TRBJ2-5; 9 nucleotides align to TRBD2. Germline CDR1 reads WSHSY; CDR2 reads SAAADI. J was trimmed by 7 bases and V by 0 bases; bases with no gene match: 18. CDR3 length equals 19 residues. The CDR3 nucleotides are TGCGCCAGCAGTGAGTCGACTCTAGCGGGGCCCACCAGGGAGGGGACCCAGTACTTC. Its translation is CASSESTLAGPTREGTQYF.

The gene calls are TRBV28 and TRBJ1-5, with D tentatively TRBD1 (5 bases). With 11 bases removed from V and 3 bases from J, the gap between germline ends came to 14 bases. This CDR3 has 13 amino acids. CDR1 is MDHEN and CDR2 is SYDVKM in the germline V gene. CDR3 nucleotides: TGTGCCGCGCGTTGGGGGATCAATCAGCCCCAGCATTTT. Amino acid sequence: CAARWGINQPQHF. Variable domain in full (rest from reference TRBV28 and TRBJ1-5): DVKVTQSSRYLVKRTGEKVFLECVQDMDHENMFWYRQDPGLGLRLIYFSYDVKMKEKGDIPEGYSVSREKKERFSLILESASTNQTSMYLCAARWGINQPQHFGDGTRLSIL.

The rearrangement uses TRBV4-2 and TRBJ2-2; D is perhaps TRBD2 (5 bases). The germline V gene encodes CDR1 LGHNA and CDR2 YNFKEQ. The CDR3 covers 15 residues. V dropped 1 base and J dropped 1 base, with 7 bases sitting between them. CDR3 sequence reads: CASSQAAGNTGELFF. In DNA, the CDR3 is TGTGCCAGCAGCCAAGCGGCGGGGAACACCGGGGAGCTGTTTTTT.

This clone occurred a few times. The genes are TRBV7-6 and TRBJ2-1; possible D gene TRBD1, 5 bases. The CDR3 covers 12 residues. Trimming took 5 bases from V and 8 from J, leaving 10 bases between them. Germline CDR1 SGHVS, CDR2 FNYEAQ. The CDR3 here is CASSKGLDEQFF. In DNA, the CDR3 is TGTGCCAGCAGCAAGGGGTTGGATGAGCAGTTCTTC.

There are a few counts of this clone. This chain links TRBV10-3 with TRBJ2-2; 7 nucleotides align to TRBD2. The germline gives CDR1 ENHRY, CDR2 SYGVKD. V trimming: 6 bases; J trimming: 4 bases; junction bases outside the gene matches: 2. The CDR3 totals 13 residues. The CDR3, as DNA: TGTGCCATCAGCGGGACTACCACCGGGGAGCTGTTTTTT. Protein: CAISGTTTGELFF.

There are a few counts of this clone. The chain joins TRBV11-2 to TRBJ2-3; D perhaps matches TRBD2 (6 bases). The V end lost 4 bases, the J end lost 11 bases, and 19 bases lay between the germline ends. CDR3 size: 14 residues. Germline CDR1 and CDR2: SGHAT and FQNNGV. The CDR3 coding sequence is TGTGCCAGCAGCTGGAGCACTTTAAGGGGAGGGCAGTATTTT. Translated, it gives CASSWSTLRGGQYF.

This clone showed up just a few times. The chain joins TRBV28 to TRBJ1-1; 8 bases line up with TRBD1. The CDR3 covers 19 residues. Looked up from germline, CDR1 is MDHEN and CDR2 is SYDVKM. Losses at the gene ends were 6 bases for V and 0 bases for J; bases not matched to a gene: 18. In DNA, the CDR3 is TGTGCCAGCAGGCACCACCCCCAGGGGGCTGCGTCGGTGAACACTGAAGCTTTCTTT. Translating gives CASRHHPQGAASVNTEAFF.

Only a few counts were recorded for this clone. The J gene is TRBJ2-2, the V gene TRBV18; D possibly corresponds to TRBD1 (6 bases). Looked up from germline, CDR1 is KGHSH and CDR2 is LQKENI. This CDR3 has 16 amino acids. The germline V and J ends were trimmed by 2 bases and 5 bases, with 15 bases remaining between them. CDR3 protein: CASSPLEQGLTGELFF. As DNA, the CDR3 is TGTGCCAGCTCACCATTGGAGCAGGGGCTGACCGGGGAGCTGTTTTTT.

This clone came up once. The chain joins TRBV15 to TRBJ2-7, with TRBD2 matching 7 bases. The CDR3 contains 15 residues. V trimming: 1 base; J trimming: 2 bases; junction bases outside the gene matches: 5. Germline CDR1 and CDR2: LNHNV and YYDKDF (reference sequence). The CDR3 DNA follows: TGTGCCACCAGCAGAGGGCGGGGGTACACCTACGAGCAGTACTTC. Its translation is CATSRGRGYTYEQYF.

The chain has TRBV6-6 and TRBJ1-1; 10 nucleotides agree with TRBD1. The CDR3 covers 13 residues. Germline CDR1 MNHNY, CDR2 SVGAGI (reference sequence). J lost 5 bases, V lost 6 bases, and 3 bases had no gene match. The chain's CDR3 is CASRGQGVTEAFF. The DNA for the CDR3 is TGTGCCAGCAGAGGACAGGGGGTTACTGAAGCTTTCTTT.

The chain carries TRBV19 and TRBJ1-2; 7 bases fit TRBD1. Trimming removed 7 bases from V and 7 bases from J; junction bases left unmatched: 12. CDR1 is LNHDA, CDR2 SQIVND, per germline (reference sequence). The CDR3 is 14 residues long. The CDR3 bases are TGTGCCAGTAAAAATAACCGTAACAGGGGTGGCTACACCTTC. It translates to CASKNNRNRGGYTF.

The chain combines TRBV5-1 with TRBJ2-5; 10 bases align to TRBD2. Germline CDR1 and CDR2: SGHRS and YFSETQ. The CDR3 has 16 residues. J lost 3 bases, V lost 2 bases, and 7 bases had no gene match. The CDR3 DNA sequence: TGCGCCAGCAGCTTCTCTAGCGGGAGTGGGAAAGAGACCCAGTACTTC. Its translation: CASSFSSGSGKETQYF.

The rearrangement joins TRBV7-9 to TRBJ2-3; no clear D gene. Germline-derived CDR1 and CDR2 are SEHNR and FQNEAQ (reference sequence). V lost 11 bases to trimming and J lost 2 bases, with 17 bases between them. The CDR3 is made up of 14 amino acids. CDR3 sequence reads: CAPGAEFFTDTQYF. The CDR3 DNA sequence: TGTGCCCCTGGTGCGGAATTTTTCACAGATACGCAGTATTTT.

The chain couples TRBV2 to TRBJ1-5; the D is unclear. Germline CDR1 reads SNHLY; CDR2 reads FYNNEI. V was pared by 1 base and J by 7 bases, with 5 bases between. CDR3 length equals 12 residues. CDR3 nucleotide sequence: TGTGCCAGCAGTGAAGACGGGCAGCCCCAGCATTTT. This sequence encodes CASSEDGQPQHF.

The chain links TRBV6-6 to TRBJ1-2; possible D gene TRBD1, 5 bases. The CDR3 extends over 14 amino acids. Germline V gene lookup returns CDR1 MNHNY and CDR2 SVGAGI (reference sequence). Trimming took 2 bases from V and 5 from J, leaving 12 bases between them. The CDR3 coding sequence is TGTGCCAGCAGTTACAGCATGACAGTTTATGGCTACACCTTC. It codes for CASSYSMTVYGYTF.

This CDR3 reads CASSSSQGNTEAFF. Written as DNA, the CDR3 is TGTGCCAGCAGTTCCTCACAGGGGAACACTGAAGCTTTCTTT. The chain combines TRBV6-5 with TRBJ1-1; a weak D match, TRBD1 (6 bases). This CDR3 has 14 residues. Germline V CDR1 and CDR2: MNHEY, SVGAGI. V was cut by 4 bases and J by 1 base, with 10 bases left in between.

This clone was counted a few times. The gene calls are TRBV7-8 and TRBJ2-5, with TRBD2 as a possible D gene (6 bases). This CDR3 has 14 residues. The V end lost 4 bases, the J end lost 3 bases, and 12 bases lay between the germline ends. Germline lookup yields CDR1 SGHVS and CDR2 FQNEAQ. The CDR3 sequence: CASSSRDFKETQYF. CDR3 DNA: TGTGCCAGCAGCTCCCGGGACTTTAAAGAGACCCAGTACTTC. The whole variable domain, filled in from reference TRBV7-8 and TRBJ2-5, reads GAGVSQSPRYKVAKRGQDVALRCDPISGHVSLFWYQQALGQGPEFLTYFQNEAQLDKSGLPSDRFFAERPEGSVSTLKIQRTQQEDSAVYLCASSSRDFKETQYFGPGTRLLVL.

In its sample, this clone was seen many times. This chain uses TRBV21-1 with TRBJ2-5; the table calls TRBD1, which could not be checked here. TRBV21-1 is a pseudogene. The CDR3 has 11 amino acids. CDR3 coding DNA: TGTGCCAGCAGCTTCCCTCCAGCCCAGTACTTC. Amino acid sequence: CASSFPPAQYF.

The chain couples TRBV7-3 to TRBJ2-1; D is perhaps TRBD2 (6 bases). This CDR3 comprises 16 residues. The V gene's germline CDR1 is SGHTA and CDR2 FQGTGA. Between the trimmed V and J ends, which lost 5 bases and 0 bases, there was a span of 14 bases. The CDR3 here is CASSLNGGGSYNEQFF. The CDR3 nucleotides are TGTGCCAGCAGCCTAAACGGGGGAGGCTCCTACAATGAGCAGTTCTTC.

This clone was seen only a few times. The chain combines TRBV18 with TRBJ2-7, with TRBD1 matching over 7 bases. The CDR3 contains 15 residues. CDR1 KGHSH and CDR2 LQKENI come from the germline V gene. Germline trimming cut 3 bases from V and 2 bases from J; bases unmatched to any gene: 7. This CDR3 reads CASSPMRGPAYEQYF. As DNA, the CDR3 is TGTGCCAGCTCACCGATGAGGGGGCCAGCCTACGAGCAGTACTTC.

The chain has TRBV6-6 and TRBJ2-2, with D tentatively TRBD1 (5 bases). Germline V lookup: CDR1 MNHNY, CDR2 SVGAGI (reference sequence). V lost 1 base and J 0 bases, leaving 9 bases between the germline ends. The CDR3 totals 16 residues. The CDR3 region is CASSYLVGPNTGELFF. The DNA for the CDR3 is TGTGCCAGCAGTTACTTGGTGGGGCCGAACACCGGGGAGCTGTTTTTT.

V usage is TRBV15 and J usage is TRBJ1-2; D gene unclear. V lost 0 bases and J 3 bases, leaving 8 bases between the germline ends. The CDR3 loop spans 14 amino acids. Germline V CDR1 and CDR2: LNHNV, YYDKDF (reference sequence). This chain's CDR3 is CATSRDVGDYGYTF. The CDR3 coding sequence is TGTGCCACCAGCAGAGATGTTGGGGACTATGGCTACACCTTC.

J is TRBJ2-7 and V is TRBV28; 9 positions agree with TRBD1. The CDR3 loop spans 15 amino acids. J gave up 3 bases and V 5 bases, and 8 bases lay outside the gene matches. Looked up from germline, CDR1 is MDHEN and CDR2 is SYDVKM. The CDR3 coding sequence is TGTGCCAGCAGTCCGACCGGGACAGGGTACTACGAGCAGTACTTC. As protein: CASSPTGTGYYEQYF.

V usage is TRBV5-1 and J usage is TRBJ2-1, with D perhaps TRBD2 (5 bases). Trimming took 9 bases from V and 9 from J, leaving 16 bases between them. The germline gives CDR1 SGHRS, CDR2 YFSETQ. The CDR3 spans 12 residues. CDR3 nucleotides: TGCGCCATCCGGACGGGGTTGGGTGAGCAGTTCTTC. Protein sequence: CAIRTGLGEQFF. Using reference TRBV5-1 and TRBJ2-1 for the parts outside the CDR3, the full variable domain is KAGVTQTPRYLIKTRGQQVTLSCSPISGHRSVSWYQQTPGQGLQFLFEYFSETQRNKGNFPGRFSGRQFSNSRSEMNVSTLELGDSALYLCAIRTGLGEQFFGPGTRLTVL.

CDR3 bases: TGTGCCAGTAGTATGGGCCCGGGTTACAATGAGCAGTTCTTC. It specifies CASSMGPGYNEQFF. This chain links TRBV19 with TRBJ2-1, with D hard to call. The germline V gene has CDR1 LNHDA and CDR2 SQIVND (reference sequence). The CDR3 runs to 14 residues. Trimming shortened V by 3 bases and J by 4 bases, and 10 bases separated the two germline ends.